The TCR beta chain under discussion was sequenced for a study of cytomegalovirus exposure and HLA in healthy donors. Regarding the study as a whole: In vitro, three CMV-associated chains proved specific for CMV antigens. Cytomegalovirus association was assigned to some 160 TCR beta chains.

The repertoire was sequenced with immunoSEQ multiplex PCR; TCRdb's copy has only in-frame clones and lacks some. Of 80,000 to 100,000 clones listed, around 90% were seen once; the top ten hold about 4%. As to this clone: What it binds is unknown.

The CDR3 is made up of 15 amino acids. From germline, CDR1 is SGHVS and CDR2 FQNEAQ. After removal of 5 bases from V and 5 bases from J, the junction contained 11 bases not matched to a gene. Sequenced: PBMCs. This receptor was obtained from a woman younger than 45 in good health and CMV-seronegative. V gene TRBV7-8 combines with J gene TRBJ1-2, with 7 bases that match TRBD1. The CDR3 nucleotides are TGTGCCAGCAGCCACCGGGACAGAGCTTTGTATGGCTACACCTTC. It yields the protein CASSHRDRALYGYTF. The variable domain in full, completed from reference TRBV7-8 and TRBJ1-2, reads GAGVSQSPRYKVAKRGQDVALRCDPISGHVSLFWYQQALGQGPEFLTYFQNEAQLDKSGLPSDRFFAERPEGSVSTLKIQRTQQEDSAVYLCASSHRDRALYGYTFGSGTRLTVV.